The 2 T cell receptor beta chains given below trace back to one sample, sequenced in a study of regulatory T cells in long-lasting Graves disease. Time point noted: newly diagnosed GD, antithyroid drugs for less than 3 months. The TCR library was made from RNA extracted from PBMCs. CDR3 regions were amplified by Arm-PCR using iRepertoire HTBI primers to build TCR beta libraries. Using its own MiXCR run on the multiplex PCR reads, TCRdb lists one record per CDR3 protein. This repertoire shows about 430,000 distinct CDR3 sequences, approximately 16% found once; its top ten account for approximately 7.6%. This sample was also put to use in a study of T cells in Graves' hyperthyroidism and ophthalmopathy.

The specimen was peripheral blood mononuclear cells (PBMCs), collected at new diagnosis, from a patient treated with antithyroid drugs. These receptors were taken from a woman aged 40 to 50 with Graves disease.

This clonotype appeared many times. The chain links TRBV20-1 to TRBJ2-7, with 11 bases matching TRBD1. Unmatched junction bases numbered 8, after V lost 3 bases and J lost 7 bases. The CDR3 covers 14 residues. Germline V gene sequence: CDR1 DFQATT, CDR2 SNEGSKA (reference sequence). CDR3 loop: CSARDRGRRDEQYF. The CDR3 nucleotides read TGCAGTGCTAGGGACAGGGGGCGCAGGGATGAGCAGTACTTC.

The table lists this clonotype with a few counts. Since a much larger clone is just one base distant, this may be a read error. The V and J genes are TRBV3-1 and TRBJ2-5; 8 bases map to TRBD2. CDR3 length equals 16 residues. Germline trimming cut 2 bases from V and 5 bases from J; bases unmatched to any gene: 10. Germline V CDR1 and CDR2: LGHDT, YNNKEL (reference sequence). The CDR3 coding sequence is TGTGCCAGCAGCCAATCGGAGAAGCGGGAGTTTGAGACCCAGTACTTC. Translation: CASSQSEKREFETQYF.